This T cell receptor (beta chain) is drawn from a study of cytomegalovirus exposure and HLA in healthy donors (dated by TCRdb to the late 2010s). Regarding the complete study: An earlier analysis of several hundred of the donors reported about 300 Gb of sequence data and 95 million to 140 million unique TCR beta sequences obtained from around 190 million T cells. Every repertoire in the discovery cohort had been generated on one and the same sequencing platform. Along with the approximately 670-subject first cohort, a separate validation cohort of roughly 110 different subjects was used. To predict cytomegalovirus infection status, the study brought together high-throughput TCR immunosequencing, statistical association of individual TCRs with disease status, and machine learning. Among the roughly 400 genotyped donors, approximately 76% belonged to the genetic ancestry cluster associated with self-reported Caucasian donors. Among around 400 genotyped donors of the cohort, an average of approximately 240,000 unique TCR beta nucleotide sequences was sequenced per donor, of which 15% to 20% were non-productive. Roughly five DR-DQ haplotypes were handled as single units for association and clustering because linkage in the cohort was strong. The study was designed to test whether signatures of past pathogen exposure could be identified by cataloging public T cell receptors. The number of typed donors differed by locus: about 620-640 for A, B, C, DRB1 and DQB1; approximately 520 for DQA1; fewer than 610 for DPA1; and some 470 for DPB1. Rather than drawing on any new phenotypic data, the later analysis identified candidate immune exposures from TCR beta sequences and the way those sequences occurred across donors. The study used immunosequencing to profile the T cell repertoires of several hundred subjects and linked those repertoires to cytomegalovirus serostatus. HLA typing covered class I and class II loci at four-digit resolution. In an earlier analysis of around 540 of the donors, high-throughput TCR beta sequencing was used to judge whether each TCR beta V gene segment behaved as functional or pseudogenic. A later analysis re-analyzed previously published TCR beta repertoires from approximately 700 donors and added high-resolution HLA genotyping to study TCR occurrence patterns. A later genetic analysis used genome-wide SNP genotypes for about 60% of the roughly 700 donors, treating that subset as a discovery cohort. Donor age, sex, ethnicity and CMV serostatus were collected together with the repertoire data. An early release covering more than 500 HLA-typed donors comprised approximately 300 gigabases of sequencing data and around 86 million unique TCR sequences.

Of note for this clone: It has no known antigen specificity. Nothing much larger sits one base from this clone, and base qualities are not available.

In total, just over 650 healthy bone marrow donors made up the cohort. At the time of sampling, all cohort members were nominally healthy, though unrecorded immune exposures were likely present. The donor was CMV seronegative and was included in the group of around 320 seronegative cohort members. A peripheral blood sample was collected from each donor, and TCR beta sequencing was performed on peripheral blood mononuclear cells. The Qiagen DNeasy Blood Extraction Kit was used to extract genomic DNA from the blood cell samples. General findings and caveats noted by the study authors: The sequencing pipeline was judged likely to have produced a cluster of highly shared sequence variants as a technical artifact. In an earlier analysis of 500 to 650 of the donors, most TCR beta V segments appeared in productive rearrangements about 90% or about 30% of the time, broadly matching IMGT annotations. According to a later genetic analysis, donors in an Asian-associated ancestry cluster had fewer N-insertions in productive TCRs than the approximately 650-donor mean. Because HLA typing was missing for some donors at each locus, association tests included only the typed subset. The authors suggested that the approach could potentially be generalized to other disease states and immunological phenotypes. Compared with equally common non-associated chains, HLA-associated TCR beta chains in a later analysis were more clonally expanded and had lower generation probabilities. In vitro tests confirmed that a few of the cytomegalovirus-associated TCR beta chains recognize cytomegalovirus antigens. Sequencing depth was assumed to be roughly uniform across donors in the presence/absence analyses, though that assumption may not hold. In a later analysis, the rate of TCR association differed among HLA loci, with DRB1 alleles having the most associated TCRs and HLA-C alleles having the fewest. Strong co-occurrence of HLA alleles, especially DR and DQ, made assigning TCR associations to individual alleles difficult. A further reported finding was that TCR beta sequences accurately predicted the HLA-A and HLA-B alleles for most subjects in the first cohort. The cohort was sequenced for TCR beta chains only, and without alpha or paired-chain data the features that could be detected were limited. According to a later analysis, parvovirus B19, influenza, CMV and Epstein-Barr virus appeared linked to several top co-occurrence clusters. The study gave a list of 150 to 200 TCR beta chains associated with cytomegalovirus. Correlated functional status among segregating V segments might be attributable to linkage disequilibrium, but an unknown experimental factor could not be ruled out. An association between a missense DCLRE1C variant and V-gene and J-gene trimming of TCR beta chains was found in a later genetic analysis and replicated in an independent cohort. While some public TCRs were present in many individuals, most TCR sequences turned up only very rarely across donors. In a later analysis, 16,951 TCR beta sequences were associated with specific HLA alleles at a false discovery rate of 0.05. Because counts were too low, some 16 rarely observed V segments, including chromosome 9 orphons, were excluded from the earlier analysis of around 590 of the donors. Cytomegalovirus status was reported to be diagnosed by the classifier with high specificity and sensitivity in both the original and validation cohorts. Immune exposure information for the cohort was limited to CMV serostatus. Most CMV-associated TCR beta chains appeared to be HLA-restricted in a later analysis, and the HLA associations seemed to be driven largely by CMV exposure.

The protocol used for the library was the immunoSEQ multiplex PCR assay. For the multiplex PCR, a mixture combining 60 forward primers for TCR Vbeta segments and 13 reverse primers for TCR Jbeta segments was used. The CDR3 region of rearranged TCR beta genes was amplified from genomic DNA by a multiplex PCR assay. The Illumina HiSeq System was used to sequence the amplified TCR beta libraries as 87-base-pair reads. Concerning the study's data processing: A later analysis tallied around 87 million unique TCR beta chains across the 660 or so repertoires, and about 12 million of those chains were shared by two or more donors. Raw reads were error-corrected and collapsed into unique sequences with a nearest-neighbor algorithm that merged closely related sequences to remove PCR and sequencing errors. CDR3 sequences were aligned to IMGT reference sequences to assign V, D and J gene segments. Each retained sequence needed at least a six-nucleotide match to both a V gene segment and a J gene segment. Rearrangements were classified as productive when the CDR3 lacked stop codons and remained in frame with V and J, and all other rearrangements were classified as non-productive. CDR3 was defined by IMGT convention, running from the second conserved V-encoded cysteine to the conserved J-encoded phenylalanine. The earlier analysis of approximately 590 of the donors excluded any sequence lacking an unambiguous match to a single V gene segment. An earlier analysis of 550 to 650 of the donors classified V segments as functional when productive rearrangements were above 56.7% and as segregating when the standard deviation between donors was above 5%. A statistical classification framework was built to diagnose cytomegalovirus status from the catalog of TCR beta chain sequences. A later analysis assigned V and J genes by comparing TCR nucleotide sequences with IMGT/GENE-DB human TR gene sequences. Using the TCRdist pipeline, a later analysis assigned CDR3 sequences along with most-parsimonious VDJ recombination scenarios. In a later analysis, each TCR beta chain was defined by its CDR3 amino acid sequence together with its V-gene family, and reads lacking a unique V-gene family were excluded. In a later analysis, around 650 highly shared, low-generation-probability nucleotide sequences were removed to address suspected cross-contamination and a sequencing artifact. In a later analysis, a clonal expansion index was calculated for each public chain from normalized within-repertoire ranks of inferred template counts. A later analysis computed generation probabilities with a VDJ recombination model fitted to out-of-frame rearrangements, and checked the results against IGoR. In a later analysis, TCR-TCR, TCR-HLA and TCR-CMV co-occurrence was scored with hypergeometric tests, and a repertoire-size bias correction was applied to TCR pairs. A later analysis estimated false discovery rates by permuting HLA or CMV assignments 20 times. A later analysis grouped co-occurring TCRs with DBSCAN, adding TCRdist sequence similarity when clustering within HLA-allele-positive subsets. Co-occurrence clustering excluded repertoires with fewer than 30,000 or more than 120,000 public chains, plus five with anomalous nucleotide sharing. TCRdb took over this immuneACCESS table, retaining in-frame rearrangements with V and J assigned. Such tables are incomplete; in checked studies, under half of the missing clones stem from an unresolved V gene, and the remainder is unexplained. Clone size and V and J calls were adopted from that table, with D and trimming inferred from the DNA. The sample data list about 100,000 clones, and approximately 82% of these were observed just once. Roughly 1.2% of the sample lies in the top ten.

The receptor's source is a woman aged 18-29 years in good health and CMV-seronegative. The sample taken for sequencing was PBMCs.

The CDR3 reads as follows: CASSKRGDSSGANVLTF. The base sequence is TGTGCCAGTAGTAAAAGGGGGGACAGCTCTGGGGCCAACGTCCTGACTTTC. The rearranged chain carries TRBV19 and TRBJ2-6; a weak D assignment points to TRBD1 (7 bases agree). Trimming costs V 4 bases and J 0 bases, and their ends lie 13 bases apart. As encoded in the germline V gene (reference sequence), CDR1 is LNHDA while CDR2 is SQIVND. The CDR3 holds 17 amino acids from the cysteine to the phenylalanine. Only the CDR3 region is kept as DNA, spanning 51 bases read in frame from base 1.